This T cell receptor beta chain appears in the sequencing data of a study of blood T cells in healthy people across ages. A second PCR, run for about 7 to 11 cycles, used a sample-barcoded 5' primer plus a J-beta primer mix. A 12-random-nucleotide template-switch adaptor tagged each cDNA molecule. TCRdb reanalysed the 5' RACE reads using MiXCR and keeps one entry per CDR3 protein. This table has 540,000 or so distinct CDR3 sequences, 27% appearing once. V gave up 0 bases and J gave up 13 bases, with 13 bases separating them. The CDR3 consists of 12 residues. CDR1 is DFQATT, CDR2 SNEGSKA, per germline (reference sequence).

The V and J genes are TRBV20-1 and TRBJ2-1; no clear D gene. The receptor comes from a woman aged 65 to 85 in good health. Sequencing was done on a sample of blood. CDR3 sequence: CSARDSAISQFF. CDR3 DNA: TGCAGTGCTAGAGATTCGGCAATCTCCCAGTTCTTC.